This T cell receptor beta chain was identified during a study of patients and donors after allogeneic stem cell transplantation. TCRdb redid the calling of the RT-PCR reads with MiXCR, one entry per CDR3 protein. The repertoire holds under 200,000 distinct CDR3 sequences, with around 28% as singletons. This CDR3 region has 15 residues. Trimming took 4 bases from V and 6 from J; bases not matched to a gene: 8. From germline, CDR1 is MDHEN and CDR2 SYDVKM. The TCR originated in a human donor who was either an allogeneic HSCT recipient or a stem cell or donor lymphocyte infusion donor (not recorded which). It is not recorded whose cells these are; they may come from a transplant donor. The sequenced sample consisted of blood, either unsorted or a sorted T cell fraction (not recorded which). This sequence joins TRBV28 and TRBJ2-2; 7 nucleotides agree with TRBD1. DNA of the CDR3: TGTGCCAGCAGTTCGGGACAGCTAAGGTCCGGGGAGCTGTTTTTT. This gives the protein CASSSGQLRSGELFF. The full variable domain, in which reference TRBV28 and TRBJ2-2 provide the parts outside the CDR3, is DVKVTQSSRYLVKRTGEKVFLECVQDMDHENMFWYRQDPGLGLRLIYFSYDVKMKEKGDIPEGYSVSREKKERFSLILESASTNQTSMYLCASSSGQLRSGELFFGEGSRLTVL.